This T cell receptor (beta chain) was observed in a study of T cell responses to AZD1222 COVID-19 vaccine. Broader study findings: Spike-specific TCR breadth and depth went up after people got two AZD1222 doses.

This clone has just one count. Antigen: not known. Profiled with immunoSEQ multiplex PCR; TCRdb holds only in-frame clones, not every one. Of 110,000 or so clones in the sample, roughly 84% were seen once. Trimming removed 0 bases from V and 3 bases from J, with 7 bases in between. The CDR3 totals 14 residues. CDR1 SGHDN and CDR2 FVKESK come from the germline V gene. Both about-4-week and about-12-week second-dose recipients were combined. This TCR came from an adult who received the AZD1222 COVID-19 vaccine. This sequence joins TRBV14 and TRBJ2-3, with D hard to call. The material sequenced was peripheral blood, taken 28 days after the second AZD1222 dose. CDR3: CASSQDAWTDTQYF. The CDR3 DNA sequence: TGTGCCAGCAGCCAAGACGCCTGGACAGATACGCAGTATTTT. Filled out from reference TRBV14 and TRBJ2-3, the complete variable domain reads EAGVTQFPSHSVIEKGQTVTLRCDPISGHDNLYWYRRVMGKEIKFLLHFVKESKQDESGMPNNRFLAERTGGTYSTLKVQPAELEDSGVYFCASSQDAWTDTQYFGPGTRLTVL.